Each of the 19 T cell receptor beta chains below was sequenced from the same sample in a study of persistence of HIV-infected CD4 T cells. These receptors' targets are unknown. The libraries were made with immunoSEQ version 4 in survey mode. Assay: immunoSEQ multiplex PCR; the TCRdb copy retains only in-frame clones and omits some. Of around 39,000 clones in the sample, roughly 90% were seen once. Anti-CD3/anti-CD28 beads served as a nonspecific positive control stimulus. CD4+ T cells upregulating both CD40 ligand and CD69 were sorted as responding cells. The input for sequencing was CD4+ T cells sorted from PBMCs after roughly 18-hour stimulation, taken from a patient who received antiretroviral therapy. These receptors came from an adult man with HIV who was CMV-seropositive.

The rearrangement links TRBV18 to TRBJ1-1, with no clear D. This CDR3 is built from 13 residues. CDR1 and CDR2 from the germline V gene are KGHSH and LQKENI. Between the trimmed V and J ends, which lost 5 bases and 3 bases, there was a span of 10 bases. The CDR3 DNA follows: TGTGCCAGCTCAGGAGTTGGAGACACTGAAGCTTTCTTT. Its protein is CASSGVGDTEAFF.

The V call is TRBV28, the J call TRBJ1-3; 7 nucleotides align to TRBD1. Germline V gene data show CDR1 as MDHEN and CDR2 as SYDVKM. The CDR3 runs 16 residues. V was clipped by 5 bases and J by 7 bases; unmatched bases: 14. CDR3 coding DNA: TGTGCCAGCAGTGTCCCCTCGACAGGGTCCGGGAACACCATATATTTT. It encodes CASSVPSTGSGNTIYF. The full variable domain, completed using reference TRBV28 and TRBJ1-3, is DVKVTQSSRYLVKRTGEKVFLECVQDMDHENMFWYRQDPGLGLRLIYFSYDVKMKEKGDIPEGYSVSREKKERFSLILESASTNQTSMYLCASSVPSTGSGNTIYFGEGSWLTVV.

The chain couples TRBV28 to TRBJ1-5; 7 nucleotides line up with TRBD1. The CDR3 length is 13 residues. With 6 bases clipped from V and 7 bases from J, the junction kept 6 bases outside the gene matches. The germline V gene encodes CDR1 MDHEN and CDR2 SYDVKM. The CDR3 coding sequence is TGTGCCAGCAGAACAGGGGCACGGCAGCCCCAGCATTTT. Translating gives CASRTGARQPQHF.

This chain connects TRBV2 to TRBJ1-6, with a tentative D call TRBD1 (5 bases). V lost 6 bases to trimming and J lost 6 bases, with 9 bases between them. Germline assignment: CDR1 SNHLY and CDR2 FYNNEI. This CDR3 spans 13 amino acids. In DNA form, the CDR3 reads TGTGCCAGCAGGAGGGGCCCTAATTCACCCCTCCACTTT. This sequence encodes CASRRGPNSPLHF.

The sample holds one count of this clone. J is TRBJ2-1 and V is TRBV28, with 8 bases identical to TRBD2. This CDR3 is 17 amino acids long. The junction had 18 bases not matched to a gene; V was cut back by 8 bases and J by 6 bases. Germline-derived CDR1 and CDR2 are MDHEN and SYDVKM. In DNA form, the CDR3 reads TGTGCCAGCCCTCCTCCGGCCGGGGGGGGGCCAATCAATGAGCAGTTCTTC. As protein: CASPPPAGGGPINEQFF.

This clone occurred once. This chain connects TRBV28 to TRBJ2-4; D unclear. Trimming removed 3 bases at V and 5 bases at J, with 11 bases between. Germline CDR1 and CDR2: MDHEN and SYDVKM. The CDR3 extends over 14 amino acids. The CDR3 here is CASSLSRSENIQYF. The CDR3 DNA reads as TGTGCCAGCAGTTTGTCCAGGTCCGAAAACATTCAGTACTTC.

The J gene is TRBJ2-6, the V gene TRBV18; the match to TRBD1 covers 9 bases. V was pared by 6 bases and J by 0 bases, with 6 bases of the junction left unmatched. CDR3 length: 17 residues. Germline loops: CDR1 KGHSH, CDR2 LQKENI. The CDR3 DNA is TGTGCCAGCTCTCTGACAGGGGGAGCCTCTGGGGCCAACGTCCTGACTTTC. It specifies CASSLTGGASGANVLTF.

The chain uses TRBV7-9 and TRBJ2-1, with no clear D. V was pared by 4 bases and J by 0 bases, with 10 bases between. The CDR3 loop spans 15 amino acids. CDR1 SEHNR and CDR2 FQNEAQ come from the germline V gene (reference sequence). The CDR3 DNA reads as TGTGCCAGCAGCTCCCTCAAAAGCTCCTACAATGAGCAGTTCTTC. Translation gives CASSSLKSSYNEQFF.

In this sample, this clone turned up a few times. The chain carries TRBV6-1 and TRBJ1-6; D remains ambiguous. Germline values: CDR1 MNHNS, CDR2 SASEGT. The length of the CDR3 is 12 residues. Trimming stripped 0 bases from V and 10 bases from J, with 4 bases between. CDR3 nucleotide sequence: TGTGCCAGCAGTGAAGCGCAGTCACCCCTCCACTTT. It specifies CASSEAQSPLHF.

The chain carries TRBV9 and TRBJ2-2, with D possibly being TRBD2 (6 bases). This CDR3 comprises 15 residues. The germline V gene has CDR1 SGDLS and CDR2 YYNGEE. V was clipped by 4 bases and J by 1 base, with 11 bases between them. The CDR3: CASSRGLENTGELFF. In DNA form, the CDR3 reads TGTGCCAGCAGCCGGGGACTGGAGAACACCGGGGAGCTGTTTTTT. Combining the CDR3 with reference TRBV9 and TRBJ2-2 gives the whole variable domain DSGVTQTPKHLITATGQRVTLRCSPRSGDLSVYWYQQSLDQGLQFLIQYYNGEERAKGNILERFSAQQFPDLHSELNLSSLELGDSALYFCASSRGLENTGELFFGEGSRLTVL.

V gene TRBV5-1 combines with J gene TRBJ2-4; TRBD1 aligns across 8 bases. Unmatched junction bases numbered 4, after V lost 3 bases and J lost 8 bases. The CDR3 has 13 residues. From germline, CDR1 is SGHRS and CDR2 YFSETQ. CDR3: CASSWTGPDIQYF. Written as DNA, the CDR3 is TGCGCCAGCAGCTGGACAGGGCCGGACATTCAGTACTTC.

This rearrangement joins TRBV5-1 to TRBJ1-5; D uncertain. Trimming removed 7 bases from V and 7 bases from J, with 18 bases in between. The germline V gene has CDR1 SGHRS and CDR2 YFSETQ. The CDR3 is made up of 14 amino acids. In DNA form, the CDR3 reads TGCGCCAGCTCCTCGGACGGAACCCTACAGCCCCAGCATTTT. Protein: CASSSDGTLQPQHF.

J is TRBJ2-3 and V is TRBV7-8; D perhaps matches TRBD2 (5 bases). The CDR3 covers 14 residues. With 5 bases removed from V and 2 bases from J, the gap between germline ends came to 11 bases. From germline, CDR1 is SGHVS and CDR2 FQNEAQ. The CDR3 DNA reads TGTGCCAGCAGCCCCGCGGAGGCCACAGATACGCAGTATTTT. Its protein product is CASSPAEATDTQYF.

The J gene is TRBJ1-1, the V gene TRBV19; D is uncertain. This CDR3 spans 16 amino acids. Germline V gene lookup returns CDR1 LNHDA and CDR2 SQIVND (reference sequence). The germline V and J ends were trimmed by 6 bases and 0 bases, with 17 bases remaining between them. The DNA for the CDR3 is TGTGCCAGTAGACATCAGGCTTCCAGAATGAACACTGAAGCTTTCTTT. It is translated as CASRHQASRMNTEAFF.

Only one count was recorded for this clone. The chain has TRBV24-1 and TRBJ2-2, with D possibly being TRBD1 (6 bases). Germline CDR1 and CDR2: KGHDR and SFDVKD. The CDR3 is 15 residues long. Between the trimmed V and J ends, which lost 4 bases and 1 base, there was a span of 9 bases. CDR3 in DNA: TGTGCCACCAGTGACACGGGACAGAACACCGGGGAGCTGTTTTTT. This translates into CATSDTGQNTGELFF.

This clone was detected only once. This rearrangement joins TRBV5-1 to TRBJ2-7, with TRBD1 matching over 8 bases. Trimming at V came to 4 bases and at J to 1 base, leaving 4 bases not matched to a gene. The CDR3 runs to 14 residues. The germline V gene has CDR1 SGHRS and CDR2 YFSETQ. The CDR3 nucleotides read TGCGCCAGCAGCCAAGACAGGGGATCCTACGAGCAGTACTTC. It is translated as CASSQDRGSYEQYF.

The chain has TRBV3-1 (or the pseudogene TRBV3-2) and TRBJ2-2, with 11 bases that match TRBD1. J gave up 4 bases and V 4 bases, and 5 bases lay outside the gene matches. The germline V gene has CDR1 LGHDT and CDR2 YNNKEL (reference sequence). This CDR3 region has 16 residues. CDR3 sequence: CASSRSGTGGTGELFF. Written as DNA, the CDR3 is TGTGCCAGCAGCCGTTCCGGGACAGGGGGCACCGGGGAGCTGTTTTTT.

The genes are TRBV2 and TRBJ2-3, with a tentative D call TRBD2 (6 bases). Per germline, CDR1 SNHLY and CDR2 FYNNEI. V gave up 7 bases and J gave up 1 base, with 15 bases separating them. The CDR3 extends over 15 amino acids. CDR3 amino acids: CASTQGGRGTDTQYF. CDR3 coding DNA: TGTGCCAGCACCCAGGGAGGCCGTGGCACAGATACGCAGTATTTT.

The chain carries TRBV3-1 (or the pseudogene TRBV3-2) and TRBJ1-4; tentatively, D is TRBD1 (6 bases). CDR3 length: 14 amino acids. The germline V gene has CDR1 LGHDT and CDR2 YNNKEL (reference sequence). V gave up 3 bases and J gave up 11 bases, with 16 bases separating them. The CDR3 sequence is CASSQVRGPGKLFF. CDR3 nucleotide sequence: TGTGCCAGCAGCCAGGTCAGGGGCCCGGGGAAACTGTTTTTT.